This T cell receptor (beta chain) stems from a study of blood T cell repertoires in COVID-19. Study overall: Researchers got acute and convalescent COVID-19 samples from the United States, Italy and Spain.

Per the study methods: It was from reference gene primer amplification that nucleated cell counts were estimated. Measured with immunoSEQ multiplex PCR; TCRdb has only the in-frame clones, and not every one. V and J calls and clone size come straight from that table; D and trimming were deduced from the DNA. The sample carries about 140,000 clones, 90% recorded once. This CDR3 has 15 amino acids. Looked up from germline, CDR1 is SQVTM and CDR2 is ANQGSEA. The ends were cut back, 6 bases at V and 0 bases at J, with 14 bases in the middle. The sample comprised peripheral blood. This TCR was recovered from a woman older than 75 with acute or convalescent COVID-19. The rearrangement uses TRBV29-1 and TRBJ2-2; maybe TRBD2 (7 bases). The DNA for the CDR3 is TGCAGCGTCATGAGGGGGGGATCGAACACCGGGGAGCTGTTTTTT. Encoded protein: CSVMRGGSNTGELFF.